This T cell receptor (beta chain) emerged from a study of CD8+CD57+ T cells in acquired aplastic anemia. Across the study: Sorted cells (CD4+ and CD8+) yielded DNA amounts that averaged approximately 3.1 ug. Study findings and constraints: A significant difference in CD8+ Simpson's diversity between patients and controls was not found. Overlapping CD8+ CDR3 repertoires of patients and controls contained some 30 shared sequences.

The germline V and J ends were trimmed by 3 bases and 0 bases, with 6 bases remaining between them. Germline-derived CDR1 and CDR2 are LNHDA and SQIVND (reference sequence). This CDR3 contains 15 residues. Regarding this clonotype: Its cognate antigen is unknown.

The template for TCR beta VDJ and CDR3 sequence profiling was genomic DNA. Each CDR3 protein gets one entry after TCRdb re-called the reads with MiXCR. The table includes about 190,000 distinct CDR3 sequences, 64% detected once. The source is a human donor with severe aplastic anemia or a healthy control (not recorded which). Sequencing used sorted CD4+, CD8+, or CD8+CD57+ T cells (not recorded which) from PBMCs. This chain joins TRBV19 and TRBJ2-6; D ambiguous. CDR3 DNA: TGTGCCAGTAGTATCGAGCCCTCTGGGGCCAACGTCCTGACTTTC. This translates into CASSIEPSGANVLTF.